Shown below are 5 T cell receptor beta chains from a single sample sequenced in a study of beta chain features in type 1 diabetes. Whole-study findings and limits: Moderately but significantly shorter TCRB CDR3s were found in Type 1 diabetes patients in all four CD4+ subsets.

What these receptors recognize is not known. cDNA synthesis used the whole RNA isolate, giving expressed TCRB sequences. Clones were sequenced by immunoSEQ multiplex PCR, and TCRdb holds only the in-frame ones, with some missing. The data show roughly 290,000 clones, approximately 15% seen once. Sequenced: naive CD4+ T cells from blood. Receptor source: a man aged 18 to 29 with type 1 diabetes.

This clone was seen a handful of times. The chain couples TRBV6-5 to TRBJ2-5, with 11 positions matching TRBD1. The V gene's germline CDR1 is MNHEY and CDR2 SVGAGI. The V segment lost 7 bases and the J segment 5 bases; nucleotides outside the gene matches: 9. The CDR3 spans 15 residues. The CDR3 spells CASKPLGQGDETQYF. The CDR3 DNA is TGTGCCAGCAAGCCCCTGGGACAGGGGGATGAGACCCAGTACTTC.

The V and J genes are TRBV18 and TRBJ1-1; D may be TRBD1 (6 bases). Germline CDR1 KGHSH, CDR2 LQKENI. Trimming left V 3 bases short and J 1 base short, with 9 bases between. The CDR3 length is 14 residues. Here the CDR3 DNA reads TGTGCCAGCTCACCTCAGGACAGGAACACTGAAGCTTTCTTT. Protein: CASSPQDRNTEAFF.

The CDR3 is CASSLSTGALGKNIQYF. In nucleotides, the CDR3 is TGTGCCAGCAGTTTATCGACAGGGGCCTTAGGCAAAAACATTCAGTACTTC. This chain uses TRBV27 with TRBJ2-4, with 8 bases that match TRBD1. V lost 0 bases to trimming and J lost 3 bases; unmatched junction nucleotides: 7. The CDR3 is 17 amino acids. Germline-derived CDR1 and CDR2 are MNHEY and SMNVEV (reference sequence).

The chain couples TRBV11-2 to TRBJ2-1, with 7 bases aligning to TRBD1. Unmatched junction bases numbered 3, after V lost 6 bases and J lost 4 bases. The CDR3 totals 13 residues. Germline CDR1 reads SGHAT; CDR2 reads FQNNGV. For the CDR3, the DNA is TGTGCCAGCAGTCAACAGGGGTACAATGAGCAGTTCTTC. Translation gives CASSQQGYNEQFF.

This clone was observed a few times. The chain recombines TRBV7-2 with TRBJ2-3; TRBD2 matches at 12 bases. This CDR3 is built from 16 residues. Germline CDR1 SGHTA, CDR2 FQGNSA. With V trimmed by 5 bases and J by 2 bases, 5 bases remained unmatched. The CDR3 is CASSQTSGGITDTQYF. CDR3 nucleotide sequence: TGTGCCAGCAGCCAAACTAGCGGGGGGATCACAGATACGCAGTATTTT.